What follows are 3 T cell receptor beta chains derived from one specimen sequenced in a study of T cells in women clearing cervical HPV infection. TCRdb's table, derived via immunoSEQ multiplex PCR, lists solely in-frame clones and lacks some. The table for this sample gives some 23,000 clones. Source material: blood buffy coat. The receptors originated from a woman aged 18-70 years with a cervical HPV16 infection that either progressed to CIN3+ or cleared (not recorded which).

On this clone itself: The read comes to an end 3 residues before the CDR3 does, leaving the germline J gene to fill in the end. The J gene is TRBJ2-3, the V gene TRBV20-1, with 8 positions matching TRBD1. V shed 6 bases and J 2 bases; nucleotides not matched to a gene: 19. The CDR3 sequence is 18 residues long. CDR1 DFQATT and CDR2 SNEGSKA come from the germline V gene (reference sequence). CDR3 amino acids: CSARSIIQGAGTTDTQYF. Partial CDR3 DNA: TGCAGTGCGCGGTCTATTATCCAGGGGGCGGGCACCACAGATACG.

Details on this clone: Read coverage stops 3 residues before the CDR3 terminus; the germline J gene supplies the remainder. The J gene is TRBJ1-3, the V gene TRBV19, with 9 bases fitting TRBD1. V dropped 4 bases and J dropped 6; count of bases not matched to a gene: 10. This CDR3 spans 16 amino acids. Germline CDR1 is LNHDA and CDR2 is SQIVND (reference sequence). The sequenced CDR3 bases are TGTGCCAGTAGTAGGCCCGGGACAGGGAACGTAAACACC. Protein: CASSRPGTGNVNT. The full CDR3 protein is CASSRPGTGNVNTIYF.

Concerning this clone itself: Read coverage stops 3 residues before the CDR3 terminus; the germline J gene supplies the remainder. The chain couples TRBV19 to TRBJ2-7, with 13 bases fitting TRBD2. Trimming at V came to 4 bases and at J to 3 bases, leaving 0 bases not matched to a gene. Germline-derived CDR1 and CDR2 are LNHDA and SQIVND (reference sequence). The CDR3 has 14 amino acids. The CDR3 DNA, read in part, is TGTGCCAGTAGTAGGACTAGCGGGAGCTACGAG. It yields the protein CASSRTSGSYE. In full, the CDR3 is CASSRTSGSYEQYF. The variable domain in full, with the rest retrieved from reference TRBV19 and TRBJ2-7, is DGGITQSPKYLFRKEGQNVTLSCEQNLNHDAMYWYRQDPGQGLRLIYYSQIVNDFQKGDIAEGYSVSREKKESFPLTVTSAQKNPTAFYLCASSRTSGSYEQYFGPGTRLTVT.